This T cell receptor (beta chain) is from a study of response to subunit inactivated influenza vaccine. TCRdb ran MiXCR on the RT-PCR reads and lists one entry per CDR3 protein. The sample lists around 190,000 distinct CDR3 sequences, around 14% occurring once. This clonotype was picked up a small number of times. Antigen: not known. This CDR3 contains 15 residues. Germline loops: CDR1 SGDLS, CDR2 YYNGEE. Germline trimming cut 4 bases from V and 2 bases from J; bases unmatched to any gene: 8. Notes on the study in general: Only a handful of new T cells, the authors suggested, are recruited with each seasonal influenza vaccination.

The origin of this receptor is a man in his fifties who received an inactivated influenza vaccine. This sample comprised CD8+ T cells sorted from PBMCs, obtained about 5 days after vaccination. This chain joins TRBV9 and TRBJ2-5, with 7 bases identical to TRBD1. CDR3 bases: TGTGCCAGCAGCACGACCGGGACAGAACAAGAGACCCAGTACTTC. This encodes CASSTTGTEQETQYF.